The 8 T cell receptor beta chains given below trace back to one sample, sequenced in a study of blood T cells in healthy people across ages. Primed by a sample-barcoded 5' primer and a J-beta primer mix, a second PCR proceeded for 7 to 11 cycles. In TCRdb, the 5' RACE reads were re-called with MiXCR into one record per CDR3 protein. Among under 800,000 distinct CDR3 sequences listed, over 20% were seen once. Sequencing input: blood. The receptor source for this set is a man between 65 and 85 years old in good health.

The chain combines TRBV28 with TRBJ2-3; the match to TRBD2 covers 9 bases. Trimming at V came to 4 bases and at J to 2 bases, leaving 4 bases not matched to a gene. CDR1 is MDHEN and CDR2 is SYDVKM in the germline V gene. CDR3 length: 15 residues. The DNA of the CDR3 is TGTGCCAGCAGTTCAGGGACTAGCCTCACAGATACGCAGTATTTT. This gives the protein CASSSGTSLTDTQYF.

This sequence joins TRBV7-9 and TRBJ2-1; 8 bases match TRBD2. Germline V lookup: CDR1 SEHNR, CDR2 FQNEAQ (reference sequence). The CDR3 runs to 11 residues. The V and J ends lost 4 bases and 10 bases, in that order; junction bases with no gene match: 0. The CDR3 region is CASSSSGEQFF. The CDR3 DNA reads as TGTGCCAGCAGCTCTAGCGGGGAGCAGTTCTTC.

This clonotype was found a few times. The genes are TRBV18 and TRBJ1-4; 10 bases match TRBD1. CDR1 is KGHSH and CDR2 is LQKENI in the germline V gene. V lost 3 bases, J lost 8 bases, and 6 bases stayed unmatched. CDR3 length: 15 residues. CDR3 nucleotides: TGTGCCAGCTCACCCAACCGGGACAGGGGCGAAAAACTGTTTTTT. Protein product: CASSPNRDRGEKLFF.

This clonotype was seen once. The chain recombines TRBV12-3 or TRBV12-4 with TRBJ2-7; D uncertain. The V end lost 7 bases, the J end lost 5 bases, and 18 bases lay between the germline ends. The CDR3 totals 14 residues. The CDR3 loop reads CASTESPSNHEQYF. The CDR3, as DNA: TGTGCCAGCACTGAATCCCCCTCCAACCACGAGCAGTACTTC.

The chain is built from TRBV20-1 and TRBJ2-7; weak D call: TRBD2 (5 bases). Germline CDR1 DFQATT, CDR2 SNEGSKA (reference sequence). V was trimmed by 6 bases and J by 0 bases, leaving 18 bases between them. The CDR3 has 15 amino acids. The CDR3 protein is CSARTVAQSSYEQYF. In DNA, the CDR3 is TGCAGTGCCCGGACTGTAGCTCAGTCCTCCTACGAGCAGTACTTC.

This chain joins TRBV28 and TRBJ1-6; D may be TRBD1 (5 bases). The CDR3 has 19 residues. CDR1 is MDHEN, CDR2 SYDVKM, per germline. The V end was cut by 6 bases, the J end by 0 bases, with 21 bases between. The DNA of the CDR3 is TGTGCCAGCAGCCAGAATACCCGGGGCCTCGGCTCCTATAATTCACCCCTCCACTTT. This sequence encodes CASSQNTRGLGSYNSPLHF.

The V call is TRBV7-2, the J call TRBJ2-5, with TRBD1 matching 7 bases. Germline V CDR1 and CDR2: SGHTA, FQGNSA. The J segment lost 1 base and the V segment lost 4 bases, leaving 9 bases of the junction unmatched. The CDR3 runs to 16 residues. The CDR3: CASSSGQAPFQETQYF. The CDR3 DNA is TGTGCCAGCAGCTCAGGACAGGCCCCCTTCCAAGAGACCCAGTACTTC.

The rearrangement joins TRBV18 to TRBJ2-3, with 7 bases matching TRBD1. This CDR3 is 15 amino acids long. Germline CDR1 KGHSH, CDR2 LQKENI. J gave up 5 bases and V 0 bases, and 5 bases lay outside the gene matches. The chain's CDR3 is CASSPPTQGRDTQYF. Written as DNA, the CDR3 is TGTGCCAGCTCACCACCGACACAGGGGAGAGATACGCAGTATTTT. Drawing the rest from reference TRBV18 and TRBJ2-3, the complete variable domain is NAGVMQNPRHLVRRRGQEARLRCSPMKGHSHVYWYRQLPEEGLKFMVYLQKENIIDESGMPKERFSAEFPKEGPSILRIQQVVRGDSAAYFCASSPPTQGRDTQYFGPGTRLTVL.